The 9 T cell receptor beta chains in this list originate from one sample, sequenced in a study of cytomegalovirus exposure and HLA in healthy donors. The PCR employed 60 Vbeta primers together with 13 Jbeta primers. Method: immunoSEQ multiplex PCR; TCRdb's copy keeps in-frame clones and lacks some. The table includes more than 150,000 clones, 80% detected once. Sequencing was done on a sample of PBMCs. The receptors shown here come from a woman aged 25 to 45 in good health and CMV-seronegative.

The chain combines TRBV5-6 with TRBJ1-1, with 9 positions matching TRBD1. The V gene's germline CDR1 is SGHDT and CDR2 YYEEEE. This CDR3 has 16 amino acids. V was pared by 5 bases and J by 1 base, with 9 bases of the junction left unmatched. CDR3 sequence reads: CASSLTGTGWNTEAFF. CDR3 sequence (DNA): TGTGCCAGCAGTTTGACCGGGACAGGGTGGAACACTGAAGCTTTCTTT.

CDR3 loop: CASSLYGGSGDTEAFF. For the CDR3, the DNA is TGTGCCAGCAGCTTATATGGGGGTTCAGGGGACACTGAAGCTTTCTTT. V gene TRBV11-2 combines with J gene TRBJ1-1; possibly TRBD1 for D (6 bases). This CDR3 has 16 amino acids. Germline V gives CDR1 SGHAT, CDR2 FQNNGV. Trimming took 2 bases from V and 3 from J, leaving 16 bases between them.

J is TRBJ1-1 and V is TRBV19; 10 nucleotides align to TRBD1. The V segment lost 10 bases and the J segment 3 bases; nucleotides outside the gene matches: 8. CDR3 length equals 14 residues. Germline V gene data show CDR1 as LNHDA and CDR2 as SQIVND (reference sequence). The CDR3 region is CATDGTGADTEAFF. The CDR3 bases are TGTGCCACCGACGGGACAGGGGCTGACACTGAAGCTTTCTTT.

The rearrangement uses TRBV6-4 and TRBJ2-3; D uncertain. Germline V gene data show CDR1 as MRHNA and CDR2 as SNTAGT. The CDR3 has 13 residues. V lost 6 bases and J lost 4, with 11 bases in between. The DNA for the CDR3 is TGTGCCAGCAGCCAGACTTTCGCAGATACGCAGTATTTT. It encodes CASSQTFADTQYF.

This clone occurred a few times. For the CDR3, the DNA is TGTGCCAGCAGCCGTGGACAGGCTGAAGCTTTCTTT. It encodes CASSRGQAEAFF. The chain recombines TRBV6-6 with TRBJ1-1, with TRBD1 matching over 7 bases. CDR1 is MNHNY, CDR2 SVGAGI, per germline (reference sequence). This CDR3 comprises 12 residues. V trimming: 6 bases; J trimming: 6 bases; junction bases outside the gene matches: 4.

The chain has TRBV7-5 and TRBJ1-6; the DNA was not used to check the table's D call, TRBD1. TRBV7-5 is designated a pseudogene. CDR3 length: 20 residues. The CDR3 region has the DNA TGTGCCAGAAGCCCCGTGGGGGATATTCTGCACAGGGGGTTAGTTTCACCCCTCCACTTT. Its translation is CARSPVGDILHRGLVSPLHF.

The chain employs TRBV6-6 and TRBJ2-1, with D possibly being TRBD1 (6 bases). V was cut by 6 bases and J by 6 bases, with 15 bases left in between. The CDR3 runs 14 residues. CDR1 MNHNY and CDR2 SVGAGI come from the germline V gene (reference sequence). The CDR3 loop is CASRPYRDGNEQFF. In nucleotides, the CDR3 is TGTGCCAGCAGACCCTACAGGGATGGCAATGAGCAGTTCTTC.

V is TRBV5-1 and J is TRBJ1-1; 10 bases align to TRBD1. This CDR3 has 19 residues. CDR1 is SGHRS, CDR2 YFSETQ, per germline. V dropped 2 bases and J dropped 1; count of bases not matched to a gene: 14. The CDR3 loop is CASSFGLLVGDRGNTEAFF. The DNA of the CDR3 is TGCGCCAGCAGCTTTGGACTTCTGGTTGGGGACAGGGGGAACACTGAAGCTTTCTTT.

This clone has only one observation. Other DNA sequences from this sample encode an identical CDR3 as well. The chain has TRBV19 and TRBJ1-5; D is uncertain. Germline CDR1 reads LNHDA; CDR2 reads SQIVND (reference sequence). Deletions cut 1 base from V and 2 bases from J, with 6 bases between. The CDR3 loop spans 14 amino acids. CDR3 in DNA: TGTGCCAGTAGTATAGGTACAGGCAATCAGCCCCAGCATTTT. It specifies CASSIGTGNQPQHF.